This T cell receptor (beta chain) was recorded in a study of blood T cell repertoires in COVID-19 (dated by TCRdb to 2019 to 2021). As for the study more broadly: Samples from collaborators originated in the United States, Italy and Spain and spanned both the acute and convalescent phases of COVID-19. A de-identified subject ID, COVID-19 status, age in years and sex were almost always included in the sample metadata. The samples were drawn from the first 160 participants of the ongoing ImmuneRACE study and from roughly 1,300 subjects provided by 6 global collaborators. The repertoires were released in a freely available public database meant as a resource for research on the immune response to SARS-CoV-2. The dataset comprised deeply sampled blood TCRbeta repertoires from subjects exposed to, actively infected with, or recovered from COVID-19. The prospective study material was composed of cDNA or gDNA derived from T cells, B-cell-depleted T cells, or PBMCs. Where available, HLA class I and class II types were obtained from metadata supplied by the sample provider rather than from assay-based typing. The investigation overall reported the following: The quantity of clinical and demographic metadata differed by source and by participant and was supplied without curation.

The germline V gene sets CDR1 to MGHDK and CDR2 to SYGVNS. Trimmed from V: 7 bases; trimmed from J: 5 bases; junction bases lacking a gene match: 14. There are 15 amino acids in the CDR3, from cysteine to phenylalanine inclusive. Just the 45-base CDR3 DNA is kept, in frame starting at base 1. This clone showed up just a few times. Its antigen is not yet known. Base qualities were left out, and no much larger clone turns up one base away. In Seattle, one collaborating source enrolled patients while the infection was active and tracked those patients longitudinally over the course of disease. The collaborating institutions used their own protocols to collect whole blood in K2EDTA tubes. For TCRbeta analysis, collaborators shipped samples in one of three forms: frozen whole blood, isolated PBMCs, or DNA extracted from either of those sample types. TCRbeta CDR3 regions were amplified from genomic DNA using the immunoSEQ Assay, a bias-controlled multiplex PCR. The authors' analysis ran thus. Within the assay, amplification of reference gene primers was used to estimate how many nucleated cells each sample contained. Sequence reads were collapsed and filtered to measure the absolute abundance of every unique TCRbeta CDR3 rearrangement. For each sample, productive Simpson clonality was calculated as the square root of Simpson's diversity index over productive rearrangements. This immuneACCESS table, as held by TCRdb, lists in-frame sequences with V and J called but not all clones. Of the missing ones, under half trace to an unresolved V gene in checked studies; the others have no known cause. The DNA was the basis for D and trimming; V, J and clone size are from that table. This sample is represented by approximately 200,000 clones; 94% of them were singletons. The top ten constitute about 0.8% of the sample.

Sequenced material: peripheral blood. The rearrangement joined TRBV25-1 to TRBJ2-7, with 7 bases in between that match TRBD2. This TCR came from a man aged 25 to 45 with COVID-19, enrolled during active disease. The DNA sequence is as follows: TGTGCCAGCACTGACCCCGGGGGGACGGGGGACGAGCAGTACTTC. This codes for CASTDPGGTGDEQYF.